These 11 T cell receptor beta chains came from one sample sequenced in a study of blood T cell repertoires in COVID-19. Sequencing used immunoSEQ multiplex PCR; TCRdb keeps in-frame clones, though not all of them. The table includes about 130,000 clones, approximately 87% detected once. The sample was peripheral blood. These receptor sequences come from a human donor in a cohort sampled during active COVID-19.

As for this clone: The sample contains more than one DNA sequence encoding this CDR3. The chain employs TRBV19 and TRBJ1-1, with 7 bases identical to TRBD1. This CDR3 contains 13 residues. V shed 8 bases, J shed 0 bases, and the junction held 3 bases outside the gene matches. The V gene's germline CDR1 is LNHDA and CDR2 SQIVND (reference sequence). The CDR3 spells CASRDRLNTEAFF. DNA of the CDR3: TGTGCCAGTCGGGACAGACTGAACACTGAAGCTTTCTTT.

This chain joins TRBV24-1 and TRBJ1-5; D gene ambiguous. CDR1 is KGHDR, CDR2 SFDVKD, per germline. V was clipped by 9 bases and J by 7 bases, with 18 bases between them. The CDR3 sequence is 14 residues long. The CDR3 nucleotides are TGTGCCACCGGCCACGACCGTTCGCGGCAGCCCCAGCATTTT. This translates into CATGHDRSRQPQHF.

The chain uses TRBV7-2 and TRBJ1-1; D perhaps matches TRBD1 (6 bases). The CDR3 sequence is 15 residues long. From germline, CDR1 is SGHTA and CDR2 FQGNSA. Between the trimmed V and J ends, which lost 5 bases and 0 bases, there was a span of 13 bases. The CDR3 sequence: CASSQYQGMNTEAFF. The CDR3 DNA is TGTGCCAGCAGCCAGTACCAGGGGATGAACACTGAAGCTTTCTTT.

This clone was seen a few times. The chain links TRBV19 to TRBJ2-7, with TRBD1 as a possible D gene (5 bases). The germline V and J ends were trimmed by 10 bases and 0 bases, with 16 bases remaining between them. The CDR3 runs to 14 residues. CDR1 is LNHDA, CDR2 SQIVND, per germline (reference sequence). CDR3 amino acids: CATKRQLSSYEQYF. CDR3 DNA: TGTGCCACAAAACGACAGCTGAGCTCCTACGAGCAGTACTTC.

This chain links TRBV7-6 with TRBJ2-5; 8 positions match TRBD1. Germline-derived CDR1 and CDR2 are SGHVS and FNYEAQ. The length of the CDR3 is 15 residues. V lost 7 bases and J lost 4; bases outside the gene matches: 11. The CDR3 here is CASKEQGAYGETQYF. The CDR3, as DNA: TGTGCCAGCAAGGAGCAGGGGGCATATGGAGAGACCCAGTACTTC.

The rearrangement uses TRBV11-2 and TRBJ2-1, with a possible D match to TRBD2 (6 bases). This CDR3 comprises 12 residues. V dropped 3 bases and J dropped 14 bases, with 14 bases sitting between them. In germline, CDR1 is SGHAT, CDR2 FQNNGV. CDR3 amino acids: CASSFPGGSEFF. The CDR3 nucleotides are TGTGCCAGCAGCTTTCCTGGGGGGTCGGAGTTCTTC.

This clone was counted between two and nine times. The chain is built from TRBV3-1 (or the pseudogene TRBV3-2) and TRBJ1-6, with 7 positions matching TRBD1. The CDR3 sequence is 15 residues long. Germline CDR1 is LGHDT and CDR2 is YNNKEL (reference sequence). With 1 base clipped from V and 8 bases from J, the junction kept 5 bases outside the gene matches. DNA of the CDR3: TGTGCCAGCAGCCAAGGACGGGACAGCCATTCACCCCTCCACTTT. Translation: CASSQGRDSHSPLHF.

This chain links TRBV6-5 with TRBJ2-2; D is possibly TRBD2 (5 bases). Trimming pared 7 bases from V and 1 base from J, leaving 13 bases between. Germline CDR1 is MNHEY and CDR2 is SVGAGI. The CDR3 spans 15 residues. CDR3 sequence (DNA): TGTGCCAGCAAGAGGGAGCGGTTGAACACCGGGGAGCTGTTTTTT. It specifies CASKRERLNTGELFF.

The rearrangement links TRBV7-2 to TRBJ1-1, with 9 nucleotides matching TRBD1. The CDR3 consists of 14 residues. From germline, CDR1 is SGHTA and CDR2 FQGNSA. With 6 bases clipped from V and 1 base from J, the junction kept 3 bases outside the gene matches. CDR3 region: CASRQTGGNTEAFF. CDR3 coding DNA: TGTGCCAGCAGACAGACAGGGGGGAACACTGAAGCTTTCTTT. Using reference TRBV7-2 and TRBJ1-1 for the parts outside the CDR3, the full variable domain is GAGVSQSPSNKVTEKGKDVELRCDPISGHTALYWYRQSLGQGLEFLIYFQGNSAPDKSGLPSDRFSAERTGGSVSTLTIQRTQQEDSAVYLCASRQTGGNTEAFFGQGTRLTVV.

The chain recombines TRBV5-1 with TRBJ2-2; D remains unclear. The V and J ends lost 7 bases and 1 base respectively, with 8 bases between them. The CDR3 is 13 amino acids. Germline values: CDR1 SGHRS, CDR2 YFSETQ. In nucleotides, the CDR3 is TGCGCCAGCCGTTCAGGGAACACCGGGGAGCTGTTTTTT. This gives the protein CASRSGNTGELFF. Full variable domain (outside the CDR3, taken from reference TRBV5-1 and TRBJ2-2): KAGVTQTPRYLIKTRGQQVTLSCSPISGHRSVSWYQQTPGQGLQFLFEYFSETQRNKGNFPGRFSGRQFSNSRSEMNVSTLELGDSALYLCASRSGNTGELFFGEGSRLTVL.

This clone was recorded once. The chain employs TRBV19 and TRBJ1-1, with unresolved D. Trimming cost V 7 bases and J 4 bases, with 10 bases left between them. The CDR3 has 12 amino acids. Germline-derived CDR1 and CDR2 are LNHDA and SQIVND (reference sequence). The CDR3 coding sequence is TGTGCCAGTACCCAGCCAGGCACTGAAGCTTTCTTT. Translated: CASTQPGTEAFF. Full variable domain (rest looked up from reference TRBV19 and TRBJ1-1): DGGITQSPKYLFRKEGQNVTLSCEQNLNHDAMYWYRQDPGQGLRLIYYSQIVNDFQKGDIAEGYSVSREKKESFPLTVTSAQKNPTAFYLCASTQPGTEAFFGQGTRLTVV.